The 11 T cell receptor beta chains presented below share a single source sample, sequenced in a study of T cell responses to AZD1222 COVID-19 vaccine. The data were produced by immunoSEQ multiplex PCR, yet TCRdb's version contains in-frame clones alone and is incomplete. Of 250,000 or so clones in the sample, 90% to 95% were seen once. The specimen comprised peripheral blood, sampled on day 0 of AZD1222 vaccination. The receptor set was obtained from an adult in good health.

J is TRBJ2-3 and V is TRBV5-1; 9 bases align to TRBD2. With 7 bases clipped from V and 3 bases from J, the junction kept 9 bases outside the gene matches. The CDR3 has 15 amino acids. CDR1 and CDR2 (germline): SGHRS, YFSETQ. The CDR3 region is CASAKWTSATDTQYF. In DNA, the CDR3 is TGCGCCAGCGCCAAATGGACTAGCGCTACAGATACGCAGTATTTT. The variable domain in full, with the rest retrieved from reference TRBV5-1 and TRBJ2-3, is KAGVTQTPRYLIKTRGQQVTLSCSPISGHRSVSWYQQTPGQGLQFLFEYFSETQRNKGNFPGRFSGRQFSNSRSEMNVSTLELGDSALYLCASAKWTSATDTQYFGPGTRLTVL.

The chain combines TRBV5-5 with TRBJ2-1; maybe TRBD2 (5 bases). With 5 bases removed from V and 9 bases from J, the gap between germline ends came to 21 bases. The germline V gene has CDR1 SGHKS and CDR2 YYEKEE (reference sequence). CDR3 length equals 15 residues. DNA of the CDR3: TGTGCCAGCAGTACCGAGCCTAGCCCCCGGTTTGAGCAGTTCTTC. This translates into CASSTEPSPRFEQFF.

The chain recombines TRBV20-1 with TRBJ1-2, with TRBD1 as a possible D gene (5 bases). The V gene's germline CDR1 is DFQATT and CDR2 SNEGSKA (reference sequence). The CDR3 length is 15 residues. V shed 3 bases and J shed 2 bases, with 16 bases lying between them. The CDR3 DNA sequence: TGCAGTGCTAGTCCGATCCGGGACTCAAACTATGGCTACACCTTC. Translating gives CSASPIRDSNYGYTF.

This sequence joins TRBV28 and TRBJ2-1, with a possible D match to TRBD1 (6 bases). CDR3 length equals 12 residues. V lost 4 bases and J 13 bases, leaving 14 bases between the germline ends. CDR1 MDHEN and CDR2 SYDVKM come from the germline V gene. The CDR3 reads CASSSLQGDQFF. CDR3 DNA: TGTGCCAGCAGTTCTTTACAGGGTGATCAGTTCTTC.

The chain couples TRBV6-2 or TRBV6-3 to TRBJ1-5; D is possibly TRBD1 (5 bases). The germline CDR1 and CDR2 sequences are MNHEY and SVGEGT. The CDR3 spans 15 residues. Trimming removed 2 bases at V and 5 bases at J, with 13 bases between. CDR3 amino acids: CASSYTQLGDQPQHF. In DNA, the CDR3 is TGTGCCAGCAGTTACACCCAGTTAGGGGATCAGCCCCAGCATTTT.

V and J are TRBV12-3 or TRBV12-4 and TRBJ1-4; D gene uncertain. CDR3 size: 13 residues. Deletions cut 6 bases from V and 8 bases from J, with 13 bases between. CDR3 DNA sequence: TGTGCCAGCAGCCGGGCCCAAGGCGAAAAACTGTTTTTT. Residues: CASSRAQGEKLFF.

The chain is built from TRBV7-9 and TRBJ2-1; unclear D gene. Germline V gene lookup returns CDR1 SEHNR and CDR2 FQNEAQ (reference sequence). With 6 bases removed from V and 11 bases from J, the gap between germline ends came to 14 bases. CDR3 length: 12 amino acids. This CDR3 is CASSFAPGQQFF. The CDR3 nucleotides are TGTGCCAGCAGTTTTGCCCCTGGACAGCAGTTCTTC.

J is TRBJ2-1 and V is TRBV11-3; 9 bases agree with TRBD2. The CDR3 covers 15 residues. Unmatched junction bases numbered 2, after V lost 0 bases and J lost 5 bases. The germline CDR1 and CDR2 sequences are SGHNT and YENEEA. CDR3 DNA sequence: TGTGCCAGCAGCTTAGATCCTAGCGGGAACAATGAGCAGTTCTTC. Encoded protein: CASSLDPSGNNEQFF.

The chain carries TRBV28 and TRBJ2-1; D might be TRBD1 or TRBD2, each matching 6 bases. CDR1 and CDR2 from the germline V gene are MDHEN and SYDVKM. The CDR3 consists of 16 residues. Trimming shortened V by 5 bases and J by 7 bases, and 21 bases separated the two germline ends. CDR3 residues: CASSPRDSGGTNEQFF. CDR3 DNA sequence: TGTGCCAGCAGTCCCCGAGATAGTGGGGGGACAAATGAGCAGTTCTTC.

The V gene is TRBV7-9, the J gene TRBJ1-2; D gene uncertain. The CDR3 loop spans 11 amino acids. Germline CDR1 is SEHNR and CDR2 is FQNEAQ (reference sequence). Trimming removed 6 bases at V and 8 bases at J, with 10 bases between. The CDR3 here is CASSRTAGYTF. CDR3 coding DNA: TGTGCCAGCAGTCGGACGGCCGGCTACACCTTC.

The chain uses TRBV4-1 and TRBJ1-2; D remains unclear. Per germline, CDR1 MGHRA and CDR2 YSYEKL. The CDR3 spans 15 residues. V gave up 0 bases and J gave up 3 bases, with 11 bases separating them. CDR3 in DNA: TGCGCCAGCAGCCAAGATCTAACCGTTTACTATGGCTACACCTTC. Its translation is CASSQDLTVYYGYTF.